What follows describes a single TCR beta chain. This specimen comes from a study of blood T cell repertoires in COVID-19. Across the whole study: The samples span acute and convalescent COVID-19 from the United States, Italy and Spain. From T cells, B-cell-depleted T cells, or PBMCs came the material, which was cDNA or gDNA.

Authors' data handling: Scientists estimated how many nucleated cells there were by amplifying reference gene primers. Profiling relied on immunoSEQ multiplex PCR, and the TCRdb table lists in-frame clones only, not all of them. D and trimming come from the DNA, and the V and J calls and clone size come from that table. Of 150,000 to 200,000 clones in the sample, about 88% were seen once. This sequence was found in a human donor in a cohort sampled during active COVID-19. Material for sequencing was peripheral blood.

In nucleotides, the CDR3 is TGCGCCAGCAGGGAGCAGACGGGTGGCAATCAGCCCCAGCATTTT. It encodes CASREQTGGNQPQHF. This chain uses TRBV4-1 with TRBJ1-5; D remains ambiguous. The CDR3 length is 15 residues. Trimming removed 6 bases from V and 2 bases from J, with 14 bases in between. The germline CDR1 and CDR2 sequences are MGHRA and YSYEKL.